This TCR beta chain was observed in a study of long-term antiretroviral therapy in people with HIV. Study findings and constraints: Controls showed broader CDR3 length ranges than did the HIV repertoires.

For this clone: What it recognizes is unknown.

Samples were assayed with immunoSEQ v3.0 at survey level. TCRdb's table, derived via immunoSEQ multiplex PCR, lists solely in-frame clones and lacks some. Of some 31,000 clones listed, around nine tenths are singletons. Germline CDR1 and CDR2: LNHDA and SQIVND (reference sequence). V lost 5 bases and J 0 bases, leaving 15 bases between the germline ends. The CDR3 consists of 16 residues. J is TRBJ2-3 and V is TRBV19, with D possibly matching TRBD1 (5 bases). Source: unsorted PBMCs, taken 1.1 years after starting antiretroviral therapy. This sequence originates from a man younger than 30 with HIV. CDR3 DNA: TGTGCCAGTAGTCCTACCCCAGGGTATAGCACAGATACGCAGTATTTT. Translation: CASSPTPGYSTDTQYF. The full variable domain, in which reference TRBV19 and TRBJ2-3 provide the parts outside the CDR3, is DGGITQSPKYLFRKEGQNVTLSCEQNLNHDAMYWYRQDPGQGLRLIYYSQIVNDFQKGDIAEGYSVSREKKESFPLTVTSAQKNPTAFYLCASSPTPGYSTDTQYFGPGTRLTVL.